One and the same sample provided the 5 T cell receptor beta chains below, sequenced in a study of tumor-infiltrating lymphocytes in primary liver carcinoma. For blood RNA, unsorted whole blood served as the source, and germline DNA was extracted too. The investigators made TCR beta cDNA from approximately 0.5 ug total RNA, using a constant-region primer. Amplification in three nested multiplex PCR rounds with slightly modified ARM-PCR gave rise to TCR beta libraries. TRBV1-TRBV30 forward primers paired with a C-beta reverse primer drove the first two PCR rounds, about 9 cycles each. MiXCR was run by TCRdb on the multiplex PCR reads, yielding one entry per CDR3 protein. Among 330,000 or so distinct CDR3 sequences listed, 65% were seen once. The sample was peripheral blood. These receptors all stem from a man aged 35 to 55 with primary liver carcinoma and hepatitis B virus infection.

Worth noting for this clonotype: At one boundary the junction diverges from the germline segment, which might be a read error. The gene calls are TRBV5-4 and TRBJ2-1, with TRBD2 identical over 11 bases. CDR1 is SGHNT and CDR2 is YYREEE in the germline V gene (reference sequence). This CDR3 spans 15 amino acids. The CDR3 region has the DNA TGTGCCAGCAGCTTGGTGACTAGCGGGGAAAATGAGCTGTTCTTC. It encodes CASSLVTSGENELFF.

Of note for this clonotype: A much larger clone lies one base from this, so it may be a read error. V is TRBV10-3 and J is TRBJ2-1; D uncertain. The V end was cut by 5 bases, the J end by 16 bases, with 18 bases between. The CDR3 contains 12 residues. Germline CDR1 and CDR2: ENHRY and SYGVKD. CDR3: CAISSEWGLHFF. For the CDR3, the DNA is TGTGCCATCAGTTCTGAGTGGGGATTGCACTTCTTC.

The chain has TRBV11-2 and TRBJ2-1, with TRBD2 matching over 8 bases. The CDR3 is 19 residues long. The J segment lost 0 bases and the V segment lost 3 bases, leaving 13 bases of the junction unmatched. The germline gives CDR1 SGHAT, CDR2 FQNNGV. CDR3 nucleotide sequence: TGTGCCAGCAGCTTTTCCGGGACTAGTGGGCCATGCTCCTACAATGAGCAGTTCTTC. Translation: CASSFSGTSGPCSYNEQFF.

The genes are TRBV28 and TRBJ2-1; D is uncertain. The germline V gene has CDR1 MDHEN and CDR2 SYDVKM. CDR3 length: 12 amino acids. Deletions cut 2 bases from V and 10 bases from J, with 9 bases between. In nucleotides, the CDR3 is TGTGCCAGCAGTTTAGCCGCCCCCGAGCAGTTCTTC. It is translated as CASSLAAPEQFF.

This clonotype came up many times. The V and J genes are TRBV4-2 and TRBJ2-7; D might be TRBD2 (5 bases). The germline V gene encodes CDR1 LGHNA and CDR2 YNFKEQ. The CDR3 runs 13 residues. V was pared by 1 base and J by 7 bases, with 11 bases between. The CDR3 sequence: CASSQVHGEEQYF. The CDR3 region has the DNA TGTGCCAGCAGCCAAGTGCACGGGGAGGAGCAGTACTTC.